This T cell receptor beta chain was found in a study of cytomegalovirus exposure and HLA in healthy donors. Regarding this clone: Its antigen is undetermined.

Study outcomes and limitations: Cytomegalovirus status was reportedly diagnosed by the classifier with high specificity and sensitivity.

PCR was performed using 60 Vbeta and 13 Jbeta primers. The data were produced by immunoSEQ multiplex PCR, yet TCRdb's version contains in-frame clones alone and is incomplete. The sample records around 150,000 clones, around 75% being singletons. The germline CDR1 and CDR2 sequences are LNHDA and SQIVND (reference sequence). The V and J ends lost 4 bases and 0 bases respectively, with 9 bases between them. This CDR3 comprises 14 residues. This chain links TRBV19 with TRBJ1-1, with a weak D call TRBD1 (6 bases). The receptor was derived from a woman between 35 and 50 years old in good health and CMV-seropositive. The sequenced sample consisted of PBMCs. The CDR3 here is CASSTDRLNTEAFF. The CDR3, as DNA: TGTGCCAGTAGTACGGACAGACTGAACACTGAAGCTTTCTTT.